The 14 T cell receptor delta chains below come from one sample, sequenced in a study of gamma-delta chains in newborns, infants, children. TCRdb reprocessed the reads through CATT. The profile shows some 3,000 delta-chain clones, around 1.2% of them singletons. The material sequenced was blood. Receptors were obtained from a child who was a newborn, infant or young child, either healthy, febrile or measles-vaccinated (not recorded which).

A remark on this clone: This likely reflects a read error, since a far larger clone is one base away. Other nucleotide sequences in the sample specify the same CDR3. This chain joins TRDV2 and TRDJ3; 9 nucleotides line up with TRDD3. After removal of 7 bases from V and 0 bases from J, the junction contained 6 bases not matched to a gene. The CDR3 length is 17 residues. Looked up from germline, CDR1 is GEAIGNYY and CDR2 is EKD. CDR3 protein: CACDYWGSSWDTRQMFF. CDR3 nucleotide sequence: TGTGCCTGCGACTACTGGGGGAGCTCCTGGGACACCCGACAGATGTTTTTC.

To note about this clone: A much larger clone is a single base away; this may be a read error. The chain's CDR3 is CACDVLGASSWDTRQMFF. The CDR3 coding sequence is TGTGCCTGTGACGTACTGGGGGCTAGCTCCTGGGACACCCGACAGATGTTTTTC. The chain uses TRDV2 and TRDJ3; 8 bases are a match to TRDD3. V was pared by 3 bases and J by 0 bases, with 6 bases of the junction left unmatched. The CDR3 length is 18 residues. The germline V gene has CDR1 GEAIGNYY and CDR2 EKD.

This clone has more than one count but fewer than ten. The protein TCRdb gives is from a much larger clone and does not agree with this DNA's translation at residue 12, likely a read error; the protein shown here comes from the DNA. The chain is built from TRDV2 and TRDJ2; 10 positions agree with TRDD3. The CDR3 is 16 amino acids. The V gene's germline CDR1 is GEAIGNYY and CDR2 EKD. The CDR3 protein is CACDTVGDTLTVQLFF. CDR3 sequence (DNA): TGTGCCTGTGACACCGTGGGGGATACTTTGACAGTACAACTCTTCTTT.

This clone was detected a few times. A far larger clone is off by one base, so a read error is likely. The chain employs TRDV2 and TRDJ3; 8 bases fit TRDD3. J lost 0 bases, V lost 3 bases, and 9 bases had no gene match. The CDR3 extends over 19 amino acids. Germline values: CDR1 GEAIGNYY, CDR2 EKD. As DNA, the CDR3 is TGTGCCTGTGACGCCGTACTGGGGGCCGTCTCCTGGGACACCCGACAGATGTTTTTC. This translates into CACDAVLGAVSWDTRQMFF.

This clone was seen a few times. This DNA's translation and the protein TCRdb lists, from a much larger clone, do not match at residue 6, likely due to a read error; the protein shown is translated from the DNA. The chain uses TRDV2 and TRDJ3; D might be TRDD3 (6 bases). V was clipped by 3 bases and J by 2 bases, with 13 bases between them. Germline loops: CDR1 GEAIGNYY, CDR2 EKD. The CDR3 runs 17 residues. DNA for the CDR3: TGTGCCTGTGACCTACAGGGGGACCCCTGGGACACCCGACAGATGTTTTTC. This gives the protein CACDLQGDPWDTRQMFF.

This clone was seen more than once but under ten times. This DNA's translation differs at residue 5 from TCRdb's protein, which comes from a much larger clone; a read error is likely, and the protein shown is translated from the DNA. The V call is TRDV2, the J call TRDJ2; weak D call: TRDD3 (5 bases). V shed 3 bases and J shed 3 bases, with 10 bases lying between them. The CDR3 has 14 residues. Germline CDR1 is GEAIGNYY and CDR2 is EKD. The chain's CDR3 is CACDLGTLTAQLFF. In DNA, the CDR3 is TGTGCCTGTGACTTGGGGACCCTGACAGCACAACTCTTCTTT.

This clone was seen repeatedly, ten times or more. It differs at one base from a far larger clone, so likely a read error. Other DNA sequences of this sample code for an identical CDR3. This rearrangement joins TRDV2 to TRDJ3, with 7 bases aligning to TRDD3. J gave up 1 base and V 0 bases, and 2 bases lay outside the gene matches. CDR1 and CDR2 from the germline V gene are GEAIGNYY and EKD. The CDR3 runs 17 residues. The CDR3 reads CACDTWGSSWDTRQMFF. CDR3 bases: TGTGCCTGTGACACCTGGGGGAGTTCCTGGGACACCCGACAGATGTTTTTC.

This clone has only a few counts. The protein in TCRdb stems from a much larger clone and differs at residue 13 from this DNA's translation, likely a read error; here the protein is translated from the DNA. The rearrangement uses TRDV2 and TRDJ3, with 9 positions matching TRDD3. This CDR3 contains 17 residues. CDR1 is GEAIGNYY, CDR2 EKD, per germline. In DNA form, the CDR3 reads TGTGCCTGTGACCACGGGGGATACTCCTGGGACACCCAACAGATGTTTTTC. Translation: CACDHGGYSWDTQQMFF.

About this clone itself: The protein held in TCRdb is that of a much larger clone and does not match this DNA's translation at residue 16, likely because of a read error; the protein shown is translated from the DNA. The rearrangement uses TRDV2 and TRDJ3; 7 bases agree with TRDD3. CDR1 GEAIGNYY and CDR2 EKD come from the germline V gene. This CDR3 has 18 residues. CDR3 sequence: CACDTGYARSWDTRQLFF. The DNA of the CDR3 is TGTGCCTGTGACACCGGATACGCCCGCTCCTGGGACACCCGACAGCTGTTTTTC.

This clone has just a few counts. One base away lies a much larger clone, so this may be a sequencing read error. This chain connects TRDV2 to TRDJ3, with 9 bases matching TRDD3. Looked up from germline, CDR1 is GEAIGNYY and CDR2 is EKD. The CDR3 runs to 18 residues. CDR3 in amino acids: CARDTWGIRYWDTRQMFF. The CDR3, as DNA: TGTGCCCGTGACACCTGGGGGATTCGCTACTGGGACACCCGACAGATGTTTTTC.

This clone was counted only a few times. The mismatch at residue 10 between this DNA's translation and the TCRdb protein of a much larger clone likely reflects a read error; the protein shown is translated from the DNA. V usage is TRDV2 and J usage is TRDJ1; 11 bases are shared with TRDD3. The CDR3 consists of 16 residues. Germline V CDR1 and CDR2: GEAIGNYY, EKD. Trimming removed 2 bases from V and 1 base from J; junction bases left unmatched: 5. The CDR3 here is CACDILGDKATDKLIF. As DNA, the CDR3 is TGTGCCTGTGACATACTGGGGGATAAAGCCACCGATAAACTCATCTTT.

The sample holds a few counts of this clone. The protein in TCRdb stems from a much larger clone and differs at residue 7 from this DNA's translation, likely a read error; here the protein is translated from the DNA. The chain uses TRAV29/DV5 and TRDJ3; TRDD3 aligns across 10 bases. Germline assignment: CDR1 NSMFDY and CDR2 ISSIKDK. Losses at the gene ends were 5 bases for V and 3 bases for J; bases not matched to a gene: 2. This CDR3 is built from 15 residues. The CDR3 coding sequence is TGTGCAGCTACTGGGGGATGCTGGGACACCCGACAGATGTTTTTC. This codes for CAATGGCWDTRQMFF. Combining the CDR3 with reference TRAV29/DV5 and TRDJ3 gives the whole variable domain DQQVKQNSPSLSVQEGRISILNCDYTNSMFDYFLWYKKYPAEGPTFLISISSIKDKNEDGRFTVFLNKSAKHLSLHIVPSQPGDSAVYFCAATGGCWDTRQMFFGTGIKLFVEP.

This clone was counted between two and nine times. Given a far larger clone just one base away, this is likely a sequencing read error. The sample holds other DNA sequences that translate to the same CDR3. The CDR3 nucleotides read TGTGCCTGCGACATACTGGGGGATATGACAGCACAACTCTTCTTT. It is translated as CACDILGDMTAQLFF. V and J are TRDV2 and TRDJ2; 11 nucleotides align to TRDD3. Germline CDR1 reads GEAIGNYY; CDR2 reads EKD. This CDR3 contains 15 residues.

This clone was observed a handful of times. TCRdb has a much larger clone's protein, which differs at residue 10 from the translation of this DNA, likely because of a read error; what is shown is the protein translated from the DNA. Within the sample, other DNA sequences also encode this same CDR3. The genes are TRDV2 and TRDJ2; 12 bases line up with TRDD3. Trimming removed 3 bases from V and 4 bases from J; junction bases left unmatched: 8. Germline loops: CDR1 GEAIGNYY, CDR2 EKD. The CDR3 length is 17 residues. CDR3 coding DNA: TGTGCCTGTGACGCCTACTGGGGGATACTCGAGACAGCACAACTCTTCTTT. Translating it yields CACDAYWGILETAQLFF.